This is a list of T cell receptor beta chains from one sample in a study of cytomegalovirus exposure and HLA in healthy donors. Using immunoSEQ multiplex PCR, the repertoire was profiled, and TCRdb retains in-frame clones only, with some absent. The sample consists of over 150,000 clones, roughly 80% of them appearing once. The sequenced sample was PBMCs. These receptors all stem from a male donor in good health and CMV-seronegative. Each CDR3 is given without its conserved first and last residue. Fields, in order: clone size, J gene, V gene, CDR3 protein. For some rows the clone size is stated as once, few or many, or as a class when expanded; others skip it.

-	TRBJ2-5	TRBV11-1	ASSLAAQETQY
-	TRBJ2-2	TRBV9	ASSAQLVTGELF
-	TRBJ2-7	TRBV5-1	ASREQMLVYEQY
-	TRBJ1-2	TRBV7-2	ASSFDRTRGYT
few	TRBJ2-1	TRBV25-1	ANSKSGGAYNEQF
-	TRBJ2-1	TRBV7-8	ASSPRASGSGNEQF
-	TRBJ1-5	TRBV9	ASSVGEGGNQPQH
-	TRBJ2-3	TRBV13	ASSTRERGTDTQY
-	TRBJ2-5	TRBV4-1	ASSQDRLTQY
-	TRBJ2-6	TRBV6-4	ASSDSGQGGANVLT
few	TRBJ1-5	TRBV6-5	ASSYSRGNQPQH
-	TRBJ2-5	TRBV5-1	ASSQLPGLVRETQY
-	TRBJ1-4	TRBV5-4	ASSAKTGGGEKLF
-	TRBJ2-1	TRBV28	ASSLRGSSYNEQF
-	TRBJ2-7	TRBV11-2	ASGDSPTKQY
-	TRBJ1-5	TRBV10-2	ASAEANFRNQPQH
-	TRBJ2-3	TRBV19	ASSPRGTGRTDTQY
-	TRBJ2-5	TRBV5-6	ASSSDTQEGTQY
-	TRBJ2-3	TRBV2	ASSGWRGQGHRDTQY
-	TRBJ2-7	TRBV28	ASINGQHSSYEQY
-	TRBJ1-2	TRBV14	ASSRAGVSGYT
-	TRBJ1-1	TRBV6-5	ASSYQVNTEAF
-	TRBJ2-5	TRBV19	ASSMGLGETQETQY